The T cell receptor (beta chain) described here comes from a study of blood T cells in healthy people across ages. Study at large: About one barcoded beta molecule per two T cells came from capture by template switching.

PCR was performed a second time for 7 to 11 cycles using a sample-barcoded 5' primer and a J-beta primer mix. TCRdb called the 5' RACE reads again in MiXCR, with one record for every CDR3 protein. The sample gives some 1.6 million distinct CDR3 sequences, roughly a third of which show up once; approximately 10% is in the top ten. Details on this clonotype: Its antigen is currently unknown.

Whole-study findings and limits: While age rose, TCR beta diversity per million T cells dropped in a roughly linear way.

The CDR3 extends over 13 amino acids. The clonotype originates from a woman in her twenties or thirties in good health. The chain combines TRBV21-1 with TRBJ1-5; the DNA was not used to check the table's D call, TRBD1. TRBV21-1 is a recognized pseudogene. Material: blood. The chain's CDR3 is CATLRGVNQPQHF. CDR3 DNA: TGTGCCACCCTAAGGGGGGTGAATCAGCCCCAGCATTTT.